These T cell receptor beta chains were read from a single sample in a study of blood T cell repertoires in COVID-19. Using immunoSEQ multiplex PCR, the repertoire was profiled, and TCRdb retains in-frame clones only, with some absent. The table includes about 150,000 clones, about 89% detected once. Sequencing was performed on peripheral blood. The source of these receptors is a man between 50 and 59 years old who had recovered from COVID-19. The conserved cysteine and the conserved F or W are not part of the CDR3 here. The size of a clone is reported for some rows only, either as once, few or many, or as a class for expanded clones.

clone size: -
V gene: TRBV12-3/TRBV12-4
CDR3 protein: ASSRTGPGELF

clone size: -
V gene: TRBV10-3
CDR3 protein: AIRDYGGTNTGELF

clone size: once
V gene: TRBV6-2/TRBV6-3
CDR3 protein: ASSLRGRGNQPQH

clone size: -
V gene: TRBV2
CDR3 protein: ASSRGNSNPLAYNEQF

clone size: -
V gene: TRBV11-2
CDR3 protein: ASSLNFGHLPYEQY

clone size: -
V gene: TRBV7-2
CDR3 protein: ASSLNMNEKLF

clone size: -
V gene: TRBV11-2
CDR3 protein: ASSPDRSNEQY

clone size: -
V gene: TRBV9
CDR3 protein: ASSSQGWETQY

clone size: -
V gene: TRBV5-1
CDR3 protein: ASSLGLAGGNPPNNEQF

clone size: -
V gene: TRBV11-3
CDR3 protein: ASSSGGYEQY

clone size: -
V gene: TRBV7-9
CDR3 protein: ASSLLALGTDTQY

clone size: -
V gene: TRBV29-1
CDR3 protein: SAKTTNTEAF

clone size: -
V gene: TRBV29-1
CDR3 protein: SVVPSGAYNEQF

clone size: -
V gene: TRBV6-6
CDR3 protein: ASASVAANTGELF

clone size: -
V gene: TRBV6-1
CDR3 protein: ASSEGQGWNEKLF

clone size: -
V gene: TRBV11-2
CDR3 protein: ASSSRPGGPYNEQF

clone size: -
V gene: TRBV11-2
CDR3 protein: ASRSNRGKETQY

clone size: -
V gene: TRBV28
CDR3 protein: ASLPGTGGLAPQH

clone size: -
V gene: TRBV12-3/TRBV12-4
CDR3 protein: ASREISSDTQY

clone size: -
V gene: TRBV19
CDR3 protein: ASSMAGSYGYT

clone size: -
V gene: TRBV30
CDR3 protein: ACARGPSGELF

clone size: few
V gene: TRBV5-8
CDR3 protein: ASSLDRAYEQY

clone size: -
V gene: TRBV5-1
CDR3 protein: ASSLEPIAARGDTQY

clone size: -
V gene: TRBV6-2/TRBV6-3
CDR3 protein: ASSYPTGGDRNQPQH

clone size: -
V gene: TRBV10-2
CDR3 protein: ASSPQGATNTEAF

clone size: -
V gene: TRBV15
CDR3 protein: ATSRSRDFGGDTQY

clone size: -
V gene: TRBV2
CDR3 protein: ASSESGSLGETQY

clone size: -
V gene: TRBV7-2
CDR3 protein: ASSVGPVTEAF

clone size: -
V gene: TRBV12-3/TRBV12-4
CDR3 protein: ASSLAEGTEAF

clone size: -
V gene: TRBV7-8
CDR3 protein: ASSPHSSGGAREQY

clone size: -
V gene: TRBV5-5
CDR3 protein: ASSLSGVAAGEEKLF

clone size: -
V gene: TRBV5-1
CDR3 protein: ASSWGLDRRDYGYT

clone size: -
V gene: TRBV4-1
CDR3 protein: ASSYLSGQGATYGYT

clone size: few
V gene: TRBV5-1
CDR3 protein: ASSSDRGIGYTGELF

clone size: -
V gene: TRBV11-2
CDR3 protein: ASSLYLAGGPNEQY

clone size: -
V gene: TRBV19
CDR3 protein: ASSGQIGNYGYT

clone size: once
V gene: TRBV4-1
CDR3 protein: ASSQGRQVGEAF

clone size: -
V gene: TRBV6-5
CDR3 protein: ASSSEQGTSEQY

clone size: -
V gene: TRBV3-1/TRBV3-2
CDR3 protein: ASSQADSEQY

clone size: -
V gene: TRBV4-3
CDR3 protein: ASSQAGQGGLLY

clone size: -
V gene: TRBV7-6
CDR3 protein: ASSLTFTANTGELF